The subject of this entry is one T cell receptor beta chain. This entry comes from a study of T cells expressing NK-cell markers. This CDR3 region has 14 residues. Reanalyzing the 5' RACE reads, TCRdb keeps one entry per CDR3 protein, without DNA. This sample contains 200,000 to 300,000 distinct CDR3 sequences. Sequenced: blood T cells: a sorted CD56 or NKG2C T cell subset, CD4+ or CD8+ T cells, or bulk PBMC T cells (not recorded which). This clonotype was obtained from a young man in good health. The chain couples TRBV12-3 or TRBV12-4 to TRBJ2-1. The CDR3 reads CASQGLGSYNEQFF.